These 26 T cell receptor beta chains were sequenced from one sample in a study of blood T cell repertoires in COVID-19. Only in-frame clones appear in the TCRdb table, and some are missing; sequencing was by immunoSEQ multiplex PCR. The table lists about 270,000 clones, about 87% of them singletons. Material: PBMCs or T cells enriched from blood (not recorded which). These receptor sequences come from a woman in her thirties with acute COVID-19.

V is TRBV7-2 and J is TRBJ2-3, with 13 bases that match TRBD2. V lost 4 bases and J lost 3; bases outside the gene matches: 4. CDR1 and CDR2 from the germline V gene are SGHTA and FQGNSA. This CDR3 has 16 residues. The CDR3 here is CASSWTSGSITDTQYF. For the CDR3, the DNA is TGTGCCAGCAGCTGGACTAGCGGGAGTATAACAGATACGCAGTATTTT.

The rearrangement links TRBV12-3 or TRBV12-4 to TRBJ2-7; maybe TRBD2 (6 bases). This CDR3 region has 13 residues. V was shortened by 6 bases and J by 4 bases, with 13 bases between the two germline ends. The CDR3 loop reads CASRPGTFYEQYF. The CDR3 DNA is TGTGCCAGCAGGCCGGGGACTTTTTACGAGCAGTACTTC.

The chain couples TRBV6-5 to TRBJ1-1, with D hard to call. Trimming took off 5 bases at V and 1 base at J, with 11 bases between the two ends. Per germline, CDR1 MNHEY and CDR2 SVGAGI. The CDR3 covers 14 residues. In nucleotides, the CDR3 is TGTGCCAGCAGTCCTTCGCGGAGGAACACTGAAGCTTTCTTT. This sequence encodes CASSPSRRNTEAFF.

The chain combines TRBV7-2 with TRBJ2-3; D gene uncertain. Germline CDR1 SGHTA, CDR2 FQGNSA. CDR3 length: 13 residues. The V and J ends lost 5 bases and 1 base respectively, with 7 bases between them. The CDR3 loop reads CASSITGTDTQYF. The DNA of the CDR3 is TGTGCCAGCAGCATCACAGGCACAGATACGCAGTATTTT.

The chain is built from TRBV19 and TRBJ1-5; D call uncertain. Trimming pared 3 bases from V and 10 bases from J, leaving 19 bases between. This CDR3 region has 15 residues. Germline CDR1 reads LNHDA; CDR2 reads SQIVND (reference sequence). CDR3 loop: CASSISPSDYVPQHF. The CDR3 DNA follows: TGTGCCAGTAGTATTTCACCGTCAGATTACGTCCCCCAGCATTTT.

J is TRBJ2-2 and V is TRBV5-6; 9 bases fit TRBD2. The CDR3 consists of 16 residues. The trim removed 0 bases at V and 4 bases at J, leaving 4 bases unmatched. CDR1 and CDR2 (germline): SGHDT, YYEEEE. Written as DNA, the CDR3 is TGTGCCAGCAGCTTGGGCCTAGCGGGGAGCACCGGGGAGCTGTTTTTT. Encoded protein: CASSLGLAGSTGELFF.

The V call is TRBV4-2, the J call TRBJ2-1, with 8 bases aligning to TRBD2. V lost 0 bases to trimming and J lost 10 bases; unmatched junction nucleotides: 11. The CDR3 spans 16 residues. CDR1 and CDR2 (germline): LGHNA, YNFKEQ. CDR3 residues: CASSQDASGSPREQFF. CDR3 DNA sequence: TGTGCCAGCAGCCAAGATGCTAGCGGGTCCCCTAGGGAGCAGTTCTTC.

The V call is TRBV18, the J call TRBJ1-5; D unresolved. Per the germline V gene, CDR1 is KGHSH and CDR2 is LQKENI. V dropped 2 bases and J dropped 3 bases, with 14 bases sitting between them. The CDR3 consists of 16 residues. The CDR3 sequence is CASSPSRSAVNQPQHF. CDR3 sequence (DNA): TGTGCCAGCTCACCATCTCGGTCGGCGGTCAATCAGCCCCAGCATTTT.

The rearrangement joins TRBV27 to TRBJ2-3; D gene uncertain. Trimming cost V 5 bases and J 0 bases, with 6 bases left between them. Germline values: CDR1 MNHEY, CDR2 SMNVEV (reference sequence). The CDR3 runs to 13 residues. CDR3: CASSLLSTDTQYF. The DNA of the CDR3 is TGTGCCAGCAGTCTCCTCAGCACAGATACGCAGTATTTT.

This clone was detected once. This chain connects TRBV11-3 to TRBJ2-7; possibly TRBD2 for D (5 bases). CDR1 and CDR2 (germline): SGHNT, YENEEA. The V gene lost 5 bases and the J gene lost 2 bases, with 13 bases spanning the gap. The CDR3 runs 14 residues. In DNA, the CDR3 is TGTGCCAGCAGCCCTGGACTGAATGCCTACGAGCAGTACTTC. It encodes CASSPGLNAYEQYF.

The chain has TRBV11-2 and TRBJ2-3; 7 bases map to TRBD2. There are 15 residues in the CDR3. Germline values: CDR1 SGHAT, CDR2 FQNNGV. V lost 9 bases, J lost 6 bases, and 15 bases stayed unmatched. The CDR3 reads CASGETSRSPDTQYF. The CDR3 DNA reads TGTGCCAGTGGGGAGACTAGCCGGTCGCCCGATACGCAGTATTTT.

This chain connects TRBV2 to TRBJ1-3, with no clear D. CDR1 is SNHLY and CDR2 is FYNNEI in the germline V gene. This CDR3 contains 14 residues. The germline V and J ends were trimmed by 2 bases and 2 bases, with 7 bases remaining between them. The CDR3: CASSERRAGNTIYF. As DNA, the CDR3 is TGTGCCAGCAGTGAAAGGAGGGCTGGAAACACCATATATTTT.

This chain joins TRBV10-3 and TRBJ2-6, with 10 bases aligning to TRBD1. Per the germline V gene, CDR1 is ENHRY and CDR2 is SYGVKD. J was trimmed by 3 bases and V by 6 bases; bases with no gene match: 5. The CDR3 consists of 16 residues. This CDR3 reads CAISPGQGLGANVLTF. CDR3 sequence (DNA): TGTGCCATCAGCCCGGGACAGGGGCTTGGGGCCAACGTCCTGACTTTC.

This rearrangement joins TRBV28 to TRBJ1-5, with D maybe TRBD1 (6 bases). The germline V gene encodes CDR1 MDHEN and CDR2 SYDVKM. CDR3 length equals 15 residues. The V end lost 1 base, the J end lost 7 bases, and 14 bases lay between the germline ends. The CDR3 is CASSLSPGQYQPQHF. For the CDR3, the DNA is TGTGCCAGCAGTTTATCCCCCGGACAGTACCAGCCCCAGCATTTT.

The chain carries TRBV7-9 and TRBJ2-1; 7 positions match TRBD2. The germline CDR1 and CDR2 sequences are SEHNR and FQNEAQ (reference sequence). Trimming took 1 base from V and 8 from J; bases not matched to a gene: 2. The CDR3 totals 13 residues. CDR3 DNA: TGTGCCAGCAGCTTAGGGACTAGGGATGAGCAGTTCTTC. This codes for CASSLGTRDEQFF.

The chain has TRBV9 and TRBJ2-7, with D perhaps TRBD1 (6 bases). Germline lookup yields CDR1 SGDLS and CDR2 YYNGEE. The CDR3 is 15 amino acids. Trimming shortened V by 6 bases and J by 3 bases, and 19 bases separated the two germline ends. For the CDR3, the DNA is TGTGCCAGCACCACCTCACGGACAGCCTACTACGAGCAGTACTTC. The encoded protein is CASTTSRTAYYEQYF.

The chain has TRBV27 and TRBJ2-7; D gene ambiguous. The V gene lost 5 bases and the J gene lost 2 bases, with 13 bases spanning the gap. This CDR3 spans 14 amino acids. The germline gives CDR1 MNHEY, CDR2 SMNVEV (reference sequence). The DNA of the CDR3 is TGTGCCAGCAGTCCCGACTGGCCCCCCTACGAGCAGTACTTC. It translates to CASSPDWPPYEQYF.

The V call is TRBV5-6, the J call TRBJ2-4; no reliable D call. The V gene's germline CDR1 is SGHDT and CDR2 YYEEEE. Trimming removed 4 bases at V and 0 bases at J, with 8 bases between. The CDR3 is made up of 14 amino acids. CDR3 sequence reads: CASSPTIAKNIQYF. The CDR3, as DNA: TGTGCCAGCAGCCCGACAATAGCCAAAAACATTCAGTACTTC.

As regards this clone: A junction end diverges from the germline sequence, so it may reflect a read error. The genes are TRBV7-7 and TRBJ2-1; TRBD2 agrees at 15 bases. Germline V gives CDR1 SSHAT, CDR2 FNYEAQ (reference sequence). CDR3 size: 17 residues. CDR3 DNA sequence: TGTGCTAGCAGCTCGGGGACTAGCGGGAGGCGGGGCAATGAGCAGTTCTTC. Protein: CASSSGTSGRRGNEQFF.

V gene TRBV29-1 combines with J gene TRBJ1-5, with 7 bases identical to TRBD1. The CDR3 has 13 amino acids. Germline CDR1 SQVTM, CDR2 ANQGSEA. J was trimmed by 5 bases and V by 7 bases; bases with no gene match: 8. CDR3 residues: CSAWEGGYQPQHF. In nucleotides, the CDR3 is TGCAGCGCCTGGGAAGGGGGCTATCAGCCCCAGCATTTT.

The chain is built from TRBV6-5 and TRBJ1-6; 9 bases line up with TRBD1. This CDR3 is 13 amino acids long. Looked up from germline, CDR1 is MNHEY and CDR2 is SVGAGI. V gave up 6 bases and J gave up 15 bases; unmatched junction bases: 9. As DNA, the CDR3 is TGTGCCAGCAGGCTACAGGGGGCGGCCAACCTCCACTTT. Encoded protein: CASRLQGAANLHF.

The rearrangement links TRBV28 to TRBJ2-7; 8 bases fit TRBD1. From germline, CDR1 is MDHEN and CDR2 SYDVKM. The length of the CDR3 is 16 residues. With 6 bases clipped from V and 7 bases from J, the junction kept 17 bases outside the gene matches. The CDR3 loop reads CASSLPSRTGWDEQYF. Written as DNA, the CDR3 is TGTGCCAGCAGCCTACCCAGCCGGACAGGGTGGGATGAGCAGTACTTC.

The rearrangement uses TRBV28 and TRBJ1-5; 7 bases agree with TRBD1. V was pared by 8 bases and J by 11 bases, with 15 bases of the junction left unmatched. CDR1 is MDHEN, CDR2 SYDVKM, per germline. This CDR3 contains 14 residues. CDR3 sequence (DNA): TGTGCCAGCTTGGAGGGGGCGGTAGGGAGTGCCCAGCATTTT. Translating gives CASLEGAVGSAQHF.

The chain couples TRBV28 to TRBJ2-2; 9 bases map to TRBD2. CDR3 length equals 16 residues. Germline V lookup: CDR1 MDHEN, CDR2 SYDVKM. Trimming at V came to 5 bases and at J to 2 bases, leaving 6 bases not matched to a gene. CDR3 bases: TGTGCCAGCAGTGTTAGCGGGAGAAGTAACACCGGGGAGCTGTTTTTT. The encoded protein is CASSVSGRSNTGELFF.

This clone showed up just once. The chain couples TRBV11-2 to TRBJ1-3, with D hard to call. Between the trimmed V and J ends, which lost 3 bases and 0 bases, there was a span of 15 bases. From germline, CDR1 is SGHAT and CDR2 FQNNGV. This CDR3 contains 17 residues. CDR3 DNA sequence: TGTGCCAGCAGCTTCTACTCGACTGGCGCCTCTGGAAACACCATATATTTT. Its translation is CASSFYSTGASGNTIYF.

This rearrangement joins TRBV12-3 or TRBV12-4 to TRBJ2-5; 8 bases are a match to TRBD2. J gave up 4 bases and V 6 bases, and 4 bases lay outside the gene matches. The CDR3 is made up of 13 amino acids. DNA of the CDR3: TGTGCCAGCAGAATTGCGGGAGGAGAGACCCAGTACTTC. Its protein is CASRIAGGETQYF.